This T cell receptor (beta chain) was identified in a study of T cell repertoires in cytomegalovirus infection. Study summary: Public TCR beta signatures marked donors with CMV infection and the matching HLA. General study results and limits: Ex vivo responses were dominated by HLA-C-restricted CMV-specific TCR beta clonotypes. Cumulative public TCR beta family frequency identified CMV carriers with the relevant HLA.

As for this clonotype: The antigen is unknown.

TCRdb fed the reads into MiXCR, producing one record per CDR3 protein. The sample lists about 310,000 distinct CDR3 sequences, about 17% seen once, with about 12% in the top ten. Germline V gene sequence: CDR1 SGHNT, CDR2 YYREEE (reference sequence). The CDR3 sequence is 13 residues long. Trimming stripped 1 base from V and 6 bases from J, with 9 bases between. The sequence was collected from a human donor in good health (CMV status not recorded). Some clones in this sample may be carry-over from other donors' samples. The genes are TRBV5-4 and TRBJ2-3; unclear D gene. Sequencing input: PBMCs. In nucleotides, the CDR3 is TGTGCCAGCAGCTTGCCGGATGTGGATACGCAGTATTTT. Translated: CASSLPDVDTQYF.